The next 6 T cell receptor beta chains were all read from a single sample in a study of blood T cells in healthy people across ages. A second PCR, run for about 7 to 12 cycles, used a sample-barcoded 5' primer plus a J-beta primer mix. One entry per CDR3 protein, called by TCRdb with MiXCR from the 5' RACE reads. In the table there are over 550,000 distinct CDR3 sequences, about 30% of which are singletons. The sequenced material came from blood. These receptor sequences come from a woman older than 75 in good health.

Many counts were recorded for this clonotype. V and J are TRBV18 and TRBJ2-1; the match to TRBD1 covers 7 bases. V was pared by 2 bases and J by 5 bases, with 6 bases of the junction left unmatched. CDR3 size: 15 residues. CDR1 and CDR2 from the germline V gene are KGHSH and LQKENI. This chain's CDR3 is CASSPRGQTNNEQFF. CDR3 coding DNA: TGTGCCAGCTCACCAAGGGGACAGACAAACAATGAGCAGTTCTTC. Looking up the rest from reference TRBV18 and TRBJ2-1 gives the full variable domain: NAGVMQNPRHLVRRRGQEARLRCSPMKGHSHVYWYRQLPEEGLKFMVYLQKENIIDESGMPKERFSAEFPKEGPSILRIQQVVRGDSAAYFCASSPRGQTNNEQFFGPGTRLTVL.

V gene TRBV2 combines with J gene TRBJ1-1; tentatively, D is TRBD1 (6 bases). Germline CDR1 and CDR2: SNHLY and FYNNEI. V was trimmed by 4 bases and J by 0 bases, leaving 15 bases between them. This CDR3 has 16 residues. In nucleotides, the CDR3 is TGTGCCAGCAGTGTCGGGGGCAGGAGGATGAACACTGAAGCTTTCTTT. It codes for CASSVGGRRMNTEAFF. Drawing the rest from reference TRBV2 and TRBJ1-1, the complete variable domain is EPEVTQTPSHQVTQMGQEVILRCVPISNHLYFYWYRQILGQKVEFLVSFYNNEISEKSEIFDDQFSVERPDGSNFTLKIRSTKLEDSAMYFCASSVGGRRMNTEAFFGQGTRLTVV.

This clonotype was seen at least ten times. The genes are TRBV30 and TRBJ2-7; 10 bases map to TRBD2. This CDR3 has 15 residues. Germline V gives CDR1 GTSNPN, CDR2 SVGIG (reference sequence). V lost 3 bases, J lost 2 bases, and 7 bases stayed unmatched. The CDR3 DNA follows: TGTGCCTGGAGGTCACGGCTAGCGGGGGCCTACGAGCAGTACTTC. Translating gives CAWRSRLAGAYEQYF.

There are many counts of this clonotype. This chain's CDR3 is CSAAGHLSYEQYF. The CDR3 DNA sequence: TGCAGTGCTGCGGGACACCTCTCCTACGAGCAGTACTTC. The gene calls are TRBV20-1 and TRBJ2-7; D is possibly TRBD1 or TRBD2 (6 bases each). CDR1 is DFQATT, CDR2 SNEGSKA, per germline (reference sequence). This CDR3 has 13 amino acids. The V end was cut by 5 bases, the J end by 0 bases, with 11 bases between.

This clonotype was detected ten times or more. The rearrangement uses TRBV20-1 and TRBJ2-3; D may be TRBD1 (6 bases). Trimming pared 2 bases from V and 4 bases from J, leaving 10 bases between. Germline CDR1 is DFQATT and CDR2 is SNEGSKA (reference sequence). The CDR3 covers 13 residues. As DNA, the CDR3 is TGCAGTGCTAGACAGGGGCCCGCAGATACGCAGTATTTT. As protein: CSARQGPADTQYF.

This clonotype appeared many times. In DNA form, the CDR3 reads TGCGCCAGCAGCTTGAGAGAAGGGGGCACTGAAGCTTTCTTT. It is translated as CASSLREGGTEAFF. V gene TRBV5-1 combines with J gene TRBJ1-1; perhaps TRBD1 as D (6 bases). The CDR3 runs 14 residues. Germline values: CDR1 SGHRS, CDR2 YFSETQ. V lost 1 base, J lost 4 bases, and 11 bases lay in between.